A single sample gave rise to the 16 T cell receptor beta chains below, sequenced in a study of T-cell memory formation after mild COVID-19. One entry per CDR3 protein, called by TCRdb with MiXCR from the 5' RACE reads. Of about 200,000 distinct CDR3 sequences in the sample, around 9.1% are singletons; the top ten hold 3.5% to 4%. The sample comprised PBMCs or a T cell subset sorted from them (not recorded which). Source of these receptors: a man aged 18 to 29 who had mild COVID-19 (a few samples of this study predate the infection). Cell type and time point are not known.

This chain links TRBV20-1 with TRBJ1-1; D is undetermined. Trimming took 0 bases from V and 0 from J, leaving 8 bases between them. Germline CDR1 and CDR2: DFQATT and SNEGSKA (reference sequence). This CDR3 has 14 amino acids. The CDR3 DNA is TGCAGTGCTAGAGACAGAACAGTGAACACTGAAGCTTTCTTT. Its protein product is CSARDRTVNTEAFF.

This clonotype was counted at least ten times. The CDR3 here is CASSSGSGGNQPQHF. For the CDR3, the DNA is TGTGCCAGCAGCTCAGGGTCCGGGGGAAATCAGCCCCAGCATTTT. The rearrangement uses TRBV5-6 and TRBJ1-5, with D possibly being TRBD1 (5 bases). Deletions cut 3 bases from V and 4 bases from J, with 14 bases between. In germline, CDR1 is SGHDT, CDR2 YYEEEE. This CDR3 is 15 amino acids long.

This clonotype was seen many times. CDR3 coding DNA: TGTGCCAGCAGCTTAGAAGTGGGGTCAGGCTACACCTTC. Translating gives CASSLEVGSGYTF. This chain connects TRBV11-2 to TRBJ1-2; D gene ambiguous. V lost 0 bases, J lost 8 bases, and 10 bases lay in between. Germline V gene lookup returns CDR1 SGHAT and CDR2 FQNNGV. The CDR3 spans 13 residues.

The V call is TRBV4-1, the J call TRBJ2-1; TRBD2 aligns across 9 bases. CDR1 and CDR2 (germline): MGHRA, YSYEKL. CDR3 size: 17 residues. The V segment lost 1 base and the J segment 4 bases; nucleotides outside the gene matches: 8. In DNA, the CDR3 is TGCGCCAGCAGCCAAGCCGGACTAGCGAAGAGTTACAATGAGCAGTTCTTC. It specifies CASSQAGLAKSYNEQFF.

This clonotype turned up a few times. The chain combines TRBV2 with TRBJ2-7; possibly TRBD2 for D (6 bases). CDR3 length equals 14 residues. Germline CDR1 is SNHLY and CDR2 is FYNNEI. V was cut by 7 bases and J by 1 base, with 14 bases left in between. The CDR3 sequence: CASKLRDSSYEQYF. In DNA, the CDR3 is TGTGCCAGCAAGCTCCGGGACTCTTCCTACGAGCAGTACTTC.

CDR3 sequence: CASSHRPPGQGAEEQYF. The CDR3 DNA is TGCGCCAGCAGCCACAGACCTCCGGGACAGGGGGCGGAAGAGCAGTACTTC. The chain joins TRBV5-1 to TRBJ2-7; the match to TRBD1 covers 12 bases. V trimming: 4 bases; J trimming: 7 bases; junction bases outside the gene matches: 15. The CDR3 has 17 amino acids. Germline CDR1 is SGHRS and CDR2 is YFSETQ. The full variable domain, in which reference TRBV5-1 and TRBJ2-7 provide the parts outside the CDR3, is KAGVTQTPRYLIKTRGQQVTLSCSPISGHRSVSWYQQTPGQGLQFLFEYFSETQRNKGNFPGRFSGRQFSNSRSEMNVSTLELGDSALYLCASSHRPPGQGAEEQYFGPGTRLTVT.

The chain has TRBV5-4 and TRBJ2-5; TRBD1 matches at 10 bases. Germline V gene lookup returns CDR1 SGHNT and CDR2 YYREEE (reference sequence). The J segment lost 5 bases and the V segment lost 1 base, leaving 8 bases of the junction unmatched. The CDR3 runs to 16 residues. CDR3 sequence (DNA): TGTGCCAGCAGCTTGCTTAGAGAGGACAGGGGGGAGACCCAGTACTTC. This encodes CASSLLREDRGETQYF.

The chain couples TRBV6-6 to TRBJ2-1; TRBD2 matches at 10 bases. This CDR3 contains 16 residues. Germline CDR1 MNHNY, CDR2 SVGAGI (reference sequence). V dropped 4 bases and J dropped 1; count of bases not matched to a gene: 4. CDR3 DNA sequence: TGTGCCAGCAGTTCCCGAGCGGGGGGGTCCTACAATGAGCAGTTCTTC. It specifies CASSSRAGGSYNEQFF.

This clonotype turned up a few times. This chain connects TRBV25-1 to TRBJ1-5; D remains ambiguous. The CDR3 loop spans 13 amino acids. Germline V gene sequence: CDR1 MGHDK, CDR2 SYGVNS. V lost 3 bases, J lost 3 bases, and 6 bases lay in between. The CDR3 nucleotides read TGTGCCAGCAGTGAGGGAAACAATCAGCCCCAGCATTTT. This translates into CASSEGNNQPQHF.

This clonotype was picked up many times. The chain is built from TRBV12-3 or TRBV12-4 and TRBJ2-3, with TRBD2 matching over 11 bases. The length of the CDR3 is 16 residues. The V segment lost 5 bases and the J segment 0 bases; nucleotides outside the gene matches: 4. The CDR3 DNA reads TGTGCCAGCAGTCCCGTAGCGGGGGGGAGCACAGATACGCAGTATTTT. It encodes CASSPVAGGSTDTQYF.

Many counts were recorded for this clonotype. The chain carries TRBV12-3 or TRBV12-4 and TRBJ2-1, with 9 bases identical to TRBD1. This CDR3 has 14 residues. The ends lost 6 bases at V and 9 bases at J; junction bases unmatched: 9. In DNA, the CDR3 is TGTGCCAGCAGGGAACAGGGGGCAAAGGGTGAGCAGTTCTTC. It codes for CASREQGAKGEQFF.

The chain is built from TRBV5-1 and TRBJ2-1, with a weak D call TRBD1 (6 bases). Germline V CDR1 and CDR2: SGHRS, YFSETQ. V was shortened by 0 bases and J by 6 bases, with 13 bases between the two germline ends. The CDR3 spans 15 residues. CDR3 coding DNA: TGCGCCAGCAGCTTGGATCCGGGACACCGCAATGAGCAGTTCTTC. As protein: CASSLDPGHRNEQFF.

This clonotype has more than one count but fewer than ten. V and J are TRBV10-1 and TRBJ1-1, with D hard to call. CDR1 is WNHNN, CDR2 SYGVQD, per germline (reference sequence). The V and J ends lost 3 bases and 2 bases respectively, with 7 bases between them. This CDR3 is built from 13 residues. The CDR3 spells CASSDMTNTEAFF. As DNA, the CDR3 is TGCGCCAGCAGTGATATGACCAACACTGAAGCTTTCTTT.

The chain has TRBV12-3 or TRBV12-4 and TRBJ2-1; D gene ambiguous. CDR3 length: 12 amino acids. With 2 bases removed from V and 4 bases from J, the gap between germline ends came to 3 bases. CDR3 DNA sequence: TGTGCCAGCAGTTTACTATACAATGAGCAGTTCTTC. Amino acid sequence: CASSLLYNEQFF.

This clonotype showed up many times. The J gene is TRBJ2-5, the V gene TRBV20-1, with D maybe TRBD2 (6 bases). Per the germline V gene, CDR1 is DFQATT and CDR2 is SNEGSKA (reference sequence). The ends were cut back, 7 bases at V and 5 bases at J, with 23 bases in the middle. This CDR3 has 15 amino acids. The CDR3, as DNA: TGCAGTGTAGTCCCCCAGGGACTGACGTGGGAGACCCAGTACTTC. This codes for CSVVPQGLTWETQYF.

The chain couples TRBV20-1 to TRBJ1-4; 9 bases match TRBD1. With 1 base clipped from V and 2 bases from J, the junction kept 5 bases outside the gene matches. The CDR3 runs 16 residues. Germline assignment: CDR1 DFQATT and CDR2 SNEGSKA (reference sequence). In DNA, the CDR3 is TGCAGTGCTAGAGGGACAGGGGTAGGCACTAATGAAAAACTGTTTTTT. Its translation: CSARGTGVGTNEKLFF.